The 30 T cell receptor beta chains below were found in one sample sequenced in a study of T-cell memory formation after mild COVID-19. One entry per CDR3 protein, called by TCRdb with MiXCR from the 5' RACE reads. The data contain 200,000 to 300,000 distinct CDR3 sequences, 16% of them singletons. Material: PBMCs or a T cell subset sorted from them (not recorded which). The receptors shown here come from a man between 18 and 35 years old who had mild COVID-19 (a few samples of this study predate the infection). Cell type and time point are not known.

This clonotype occurred a few times. V is TRBV7-2 and J is TRBJ2-1; TRBD2 is a possible D gene (5 bases). The CDR3 spans 15 residues. V lost 4 bases and J lost 3, with 13 bases in between. CDR1 and CDR2 (germline): SGHTA, FQGNSA. This CDR3 is CASSSQGGDYNEQFF. In nucleotides, the CDR3 is TGTGCCAGCAGCTCCCAAGGAGGCGACTACAATGAGCAGTTCTTC.

The J gene is TRBJ1-6, the V gene TRBV3-1, with D unclear. The CDR3 covers 14 residues. The V and J ends lost 2 bases and 10 bases respectively, with 12 bases between them. The V gene's germline CDR1 is LGHDT and CDR2 YNNKEL (reference sequence). As DNA, the CDR3 is TGTGCCAGCAGCCAACGTCGGAGGGAGTCACCCCTCCACTTT. Protein product: CASSQRRRESPLHF.

This clonotype was counted a few times. This sequence joins TRBV12-3 or TRBV12-4 and TRBJ1-1; weak D call: TRBD1 (6 bases). The CDR3 has 12 amino acids. Trimming pared 5 bases from V and 10 bases from J, leaving 14 bases between. The CDR3 DNA reads as TGTGCCAGCAGTCTACACAGGGACCTAGCTTTCTTT. It translates to CASSLHRDLAFF.

This clonotype has at least ten counts. The chain has TRBV10-3 and TRBJ2-7; D perhaps matches TRBD2 (5 bases). Germline values: CDR1 ENHRY, CDR2 SYGVKD. The CDR3 sequence is 12 residues long. Trimming cost V 6 bases and J 7 bases, with 13 bases left between them. The CDR3: CAISRGEGEQYF. The CDR3 DNA reads as TGTGCCATCAGCCGGGGAGAGGGAGAGCAGTACTTC.

The chain is built from TRBV4-1 and TRBJ2-5; D gene ambiguous. Deletions cut 0 bases from V and 1 base from J, with 6 bases between. CDR1 and CDR2 from the germline V gene are MGHRA and YSYEKL. The CDR3 covers 14 residues. Here the CDR3 reads CASSQEGIQETQYF. In DNA, the CDR3 is TGCGCCAGCAGCCAAGAGGGCATCCAAGAGACCCAGTACTTC.

This clonotype was observed a few times. This chain links TRBV20-1 with TRBJ2-3; tentatively, D is TRBD1 (6 bases). V lost 0 bases to trimming and J lost 0 bases, with 13 bases between them. CDR3 size: 16 residues. Germline CDR1 reads DFQATT; CDR2 reads SNEGSKA (reference sequence). The CDR3 reads CSAREVQGWSTDTQYF. In DNA, the CDR3 is TGCAGTGCTAGAGAGGTACAGGGATGGAGCACAGATACGCAGTATTTT.

This clonotype was seen only a few times. The J gene is TRBJ2-1, the V gene TRBV24-1; 14 nucleotides agree with TRBD2. The CDR3 consists of 16 residues. Germline V CDR1 and CDR2: KGHDR, SFDVKD. With 3 bases clipped from V and 5 bases from J, the junction kept 2 bases outside the gene matches. The CDR3 sequence: CATSDPGLAGDNEQFF. CDR3 bases: TGTGCCACCAGTGATCCGGGACTAGCGGGGGACAATGAGCAGTTCTTC.

The J gene is TRBJ1-6, the V gene TRBV6-5, with D perhaps TRBD1 (5 bases). The CDR3 is 15 amino acids. V was shortened by 8 bases and J by 10 bases, with 21 bases between the two germline ends. The germline CDR1 and CDR2 sequences are MNHEY and SVGAGI. CDR3 sequence: CASGMDTTPASPLHF. The CDR3 DNA reads as TGTGCCAGCGGGATGGACACAACACCCGCATCACCCCTCCACTTT.

This chain uses TRBV9 with TRBJ2-3, with 14 positions matching TRBD2. The CDR3 is 18 amino acids. Germline lookup yields CDR1 SGDLS and CDR2 YYNGEE. V dropped 0 bases and J dropped 1; count of bases not matched to a gene: 4. CDR3 sequence: CASSVGGLAGVGTDTQYF. The CDR3 DNA reads as TGTGCCAGCAGCGTAGGGGGACTAGCGGGGGTCGGCACAGATACGCAGTATTTT.

This clonotype was seen only a few times. The chain is built from TRBV19 and TRBJ1-1; a possible D gene is TRBD1 (5 bases). Germline V CDR1 and CDR2: LNHDA, SQIVND (reference sequence). The CDR3 totals 15 residues. Trimming pared 2 bases from V and 0 bases from J, leaving 10 bases between. The CDR3 DNA follows: TGTGCCAGTAGTATAAATTCAGGGTTGAACACTGAAGCTTTCTTT. This translates into CASSINSGLNTEAFF. The entire variable domain, with the rest obtained from reference TRBV19 and TRBJ1-1, is as follows: DGGITQSPKYLFRKEGQNVTLSCEQNLNHDAMYWYRQDPGQGLRLIYYSQIVNDFQKGDIAEGYSVSREKKESFPLTVTSAQKNPTAFYLCASSINSGLNTEAFFGQGTRLTVV.

This clonotype was seen only a few times. The V call is TRBV5-6, the J call TRBJ1-6; possibly TRBD1 for D (6 bases). This CDR3 comprises 16 residues. Germline V gene data show CDR1 as SGHDT and CDR2 as YYEEEE. Trimming took off 6 bases at V and 3 bases at J, with 16 bases between the two ends. Written as DNA, the CDR3 is TGTGCCAGCATTCTCCGGGGGCAGGTCTATAATTCACCCCTCCACTTT. The encoded protein is CASILRGQVYNSPLHF.

This clonotype was counted a single time. The chain joins TRBV5-1 to TRBJ2-1; 9 bases agree with TRBD1. The CDR3 contains 15 residues. Germline lookup yields CDR1 SGHRS and CDR2 YFSETQ. V was clipped by 4 bases and J by 6 bases; unmatched bases: 8. This chain's CDR3 is CASSPRDRDSNEQFF. In DNA, the CDR3 is TGCGCCAGCAGCCCCCGGGACAGGGACAGCAATGAGCAGTTCTTC.

This clonotype was picked up a small number of times. The J gene is TRBJ2-7, the V gene TRBV28; 12 bases line up with TRBD2. J gave up 2 bases and V 10 bases, and 3 bases lay outside the gene matches. The CDR3 loop spans 13 amino acids. Germline CDR1 is MDHEN and CDR2 is SYDVKM. The CDR3 is CATTSGGTYEQYV. CDR3 DNA: TGTGCCACCACTAGCGGGGGGACCTACGAGCAGTACGTC.

Concerning this clonotype: An end of the junction differs from the germline gene, which may be a read error. The chain recombines TRBV7-9 with TRBJ2-3; D is undetermined. The CDR3 covers 13 residues. Germline CDR1 reads SEHNR; CDR2 reads FQNEAQ (reference sequence). CDR3 nucleotides: TGTGACAGCCCCGTTGGCCCGACAGATACGCAGTATTTT. Translating gives CDSPVGPTDTQYF.

This clonotype was picked up a small number of times. The rearrangement links TRBV21-1 to TRBJ1-1. TRBV21-1 is deemed a pseudogene. This CDR3 comprises 12 residues. The CDR3 loop reads CASSNGDTEAFF. The CDR3 DNA reads as TGTGCCAGCAGCAACGGGGACACTGAAGCTTTCTTT.

The chain has TRBV29-1 and TRBJ1-2; weak D call: TRBD1 (6 bases). Germline assignment: CDR1 SQVTM and CDR2 ANQGSEA. The CDR3 sequence is 14 residues long. V lost 3 bases and J 4 bases, leaving 15 bases between the germline ends. As DNA, the CDR3 is TGCAGCGTTGATCCAAAGGGGGAATCCTATGGCTACACCTTC. This translates into CSVDPKGESYGYTF.

This clonotype was found a few times. V and J are TRBV7-9 and TRBJ1-2; D might be TRBD1 (5 bases). Germline V lookup: CDR1 SEHNR, CDR2 FQNEAQ (reference sequence). V was shortened by 5 bases and J by 4 bases, with 11 bases between the two germline ends. This CDR3 contains 13 residues. The CDR3 reads CASSALGGYGYTF. In DNA form, the CDR3 reads TGTGCCAGCAGCGCCTTGGGGGGCTATGGCTACACCTTC.

The table lists this clonotype with a few counts. The rearrangement joins TRBV3-1 to TRBJ2-1, with unresolved D. Trimming shortened V by 4 bases and J by 9 bases, and 10 bases separated the two germline ends. This CDR3 is built from 12 residues. Germline values: CDR1 LGHDT, CDR2 YNNKEL (reference sequence). The DNA for the CDR3 is TGTGCCAGCAGCCCCCTGCTCGGTGAGCAGTTCTTC. Amino acid sequence: CASSPLLGEQFF.

The sample holds a few counts of this clonotype. The chain joins TRBV4-1 to TRBJ2-6; D not resolved. V was trimmed by 2 bases and J by 0 bases, leaving 17 bases between them. Germline V lookup: CDR1 MGHRA, CDR2 YSYEKL. CDR3 length: 19 amino acids. CDR3 region: CASSQLPRTASSGANVLTF. In DNA, the CDR3 is TGCGCCAGCAGCCAATTACCGAGGACGGCTAGCTCTGGGGCCAACGTCCTGACTTTC.

This clonotype was seen ten or more times. The V and J genes are TRBV20-1 and TRBJ2-1; tentatively, D is TRBD1 or TRBD2 (5 bases each). The CDR3 totals 16 residues. V was pared by 1 base and J by 7 bases, with 20 bases between. The V gene's germline CDR1 is DFQATT and CDR2 SNEGSKA (reference sequence). The CDR3 DNA is TGCAGTGCTAGAGGGGGCGAATGGACTCTGGTAAATGAGCAGTTCTTC. It encodes CSARGGEWTLVNEQFF.

This clonotype was seen only a few times. This sequence joins TRBV7-3 and TRBJ2-1; a weak D match, TRBD2 (7 bases). V lost 4 bases and J 2 bases, leaving 12 bases between the germline ends. The CDR3 has 15 amino acids. The V gene's germline CDR1 is SGHTA and CDR2 FQGTGA. The CDR3 spells CASSWGGATYNEQFF. CDR3 bases: TGTGCCAGCAGCTGGGGGGGGGCCACCTACAATGAGCAGTTCTTC.

This clonotype has a handful of counts. The CDR3 sequence is CASRATASGYHYGYTF. In DNA, the CDR3 is TGTGCCAGCAGGGCAACTGCTTCAGGGTACCACTATGGCTACACCTTC. This sequence joins TRBV11-2 and TRBJ1-2; maybe TRBD1 (5 bases). The CDR3 contains 16 residues. V was trimmed by 6 bases and J by 3 bases, leaving 20 bases between them. CDR1 is SGHAT, CDR2 FQNNGV, per germline.

The rearrangement joins TRBV10-3 to TRBJ2-1; TRBD2 agrees at 10 bases. Looked up from germline, CDR1 is ENHRY and CDR2 is SYGVKD. The CDR3 sequence is 15 residues long. The trim removed 2 bases at V and 4 bases at J, leaving 2 bases unmatched. CDR3 nucleotides: TGTGCCATCAGTGAGAGCGGGGGGGGTTACAATGAGCAGTTCTTC. This translates into CAISESGGGYNEQFF.

The chain links TRBV29-1 to TRBJ2-2; unclear D gene. This CDR3 contains 13 residues. CDR1 is SQVTM and CDR2 is ANQGSEA in the germline V gene. The V and J ends lost 4 bases and 0 bases respectively, with 6 bases between them. The CDR3 region is CSVGTPNTGELFF. CDR3 nucleotides: TGCAGCGTTGGCACACCGAACACCGGGGAGCTGTTTTTT.

There are a few counts of this clonotype. The chain combines TRBV6-6 with TRBJ2-7, with 9 bases fitting TRBD1. The CDR3 loop spans 13 amino acids. Germline V gives CDR1 MNHNY, CDR2 SVGAGI (reference sequence). Losses at the gene ends were 9 bases for V and 7 bases for J; bases not matched to a gene: 10. CDR3 sequence (DNA): TGTGCCAGTTCTGGACAGGGGTTTAGGGAGCAGTACGTC. This gives the protein CASSGQGFREQYV.

The sample holds a few counts of this clonotype. The gene calls are TRBV7-3 and TRBJ2-3, with TRBD1 matching 9 bases. This CDR3 is built from 16 residues. V was pared by 4 bases and J by 5 bases, with 10 bases of the junction left unmatched. Per the germline V gene, CDR1 is SGHTA and CDR2 is FQGTGA. CDR3 region: CASSSKTGGVGDTQYF. In DNA, the CDR3 is TGTGCCAGCAGCTCCAAGACAGGGGGTGTAGGAGATACGCAGTATTTT.

The gene calls are TRBV7-2 and TRBJ2-5, with unresolved D. Between the trimmed V and J ends, which lost 1 base and 10 bases, there was a span of 10 bases. The CDR3 totals 12 residues. Germline V gene sequence: CDR1 SGHTA, CDR2 FQGNSA. The CDR3 DNA reads as TGTGCCAGCAGCTTAGGGGGTAGCCACCAGTACTTC. This translates into CASSLGGSHQYF.

This clonotype was seen at least ten times. The J gene is TRBJ2-4, the V gene TRBV12-3 or TRBV12-4; no clear D gene. V dropped 3 bases and J dropped 10 bases, with 7 bases sitting between them. The CDR3 is made up of 11 amino acids. Here the CDR3 reads CASSFEAIQYF. Here the CDR3 DNA reads TGTGCCAGCAGTTTTGAGGCGATTCAGTACTTC.

This clonotype was picked up many times. V is TRBV15 and J is TRBJ1-1; D uncertain. Germline assignment: CDR1 LNHNV and CDR2 YYDKDF (reference sequence). V was shortened by 5 bases and J by 5 bases, with 21 bases between the two germline ends. This CDR3 comprises 16 residues. CDR3 sequence reads: CATSHDIGLVGTEAFF. In DNA form, the CDR3 reads TGTGCCACCAGCCACGACATTGGACTTGTCGGAACTGAAGCTTTCTTT.

The chain recombines TRBV7-2 with TRBJ2-5; weak D call: TRBD2 (6 bases). This CDR3 is built from 16 residues. The germline V gene has CDR1 SGHTA and CDR2 FQGNSA. The V and J ends lost 2 bases and 5 bases respectively, with 18 bases between them. The CDR3 loop is CASSLWDHAAGETQYF. The CDR3 DNA follows: TGTGCCAGCAGCTTATGGGACCATGCGGCGGGGGAGACCCAGTACTTC.